The clone carrying this T cell receptor beta chain was detected only a few times. The PCR ran on 60 Vbeta and 13 Jbeta primers. Repertoires were generated with immunoSEQ multiplex PCR, while TCRdb's copy carries only in-frame clones and drops some. In the table there are 75,000 to 100,000 clones, over 70% of which are singletons. There are 14 residues in the CDR3. J was trimmed by 11 bases and V by 2 bases; bases with no gene match: 6. Germline CDR1 MNHEY, CDR2 SVGAGI. The data were obtained in a study of cytomegalovirus exposure and HLA in healthy donors. This chain connects TRBV6-5 to TRBJ1-6; TRBD1 aligns across 7 bases. The clonotype comes from a man between 60 and 70 years old in good health and CMV-seronegative. The material sequenced was PBMCs. The chain's CDR3 is CASSYGTESAPLHF. CDR3 nucleotide sequence: TGTGCCAGCAGTTACGGGACAGAGAGCGCACCCCTCCACTTT.